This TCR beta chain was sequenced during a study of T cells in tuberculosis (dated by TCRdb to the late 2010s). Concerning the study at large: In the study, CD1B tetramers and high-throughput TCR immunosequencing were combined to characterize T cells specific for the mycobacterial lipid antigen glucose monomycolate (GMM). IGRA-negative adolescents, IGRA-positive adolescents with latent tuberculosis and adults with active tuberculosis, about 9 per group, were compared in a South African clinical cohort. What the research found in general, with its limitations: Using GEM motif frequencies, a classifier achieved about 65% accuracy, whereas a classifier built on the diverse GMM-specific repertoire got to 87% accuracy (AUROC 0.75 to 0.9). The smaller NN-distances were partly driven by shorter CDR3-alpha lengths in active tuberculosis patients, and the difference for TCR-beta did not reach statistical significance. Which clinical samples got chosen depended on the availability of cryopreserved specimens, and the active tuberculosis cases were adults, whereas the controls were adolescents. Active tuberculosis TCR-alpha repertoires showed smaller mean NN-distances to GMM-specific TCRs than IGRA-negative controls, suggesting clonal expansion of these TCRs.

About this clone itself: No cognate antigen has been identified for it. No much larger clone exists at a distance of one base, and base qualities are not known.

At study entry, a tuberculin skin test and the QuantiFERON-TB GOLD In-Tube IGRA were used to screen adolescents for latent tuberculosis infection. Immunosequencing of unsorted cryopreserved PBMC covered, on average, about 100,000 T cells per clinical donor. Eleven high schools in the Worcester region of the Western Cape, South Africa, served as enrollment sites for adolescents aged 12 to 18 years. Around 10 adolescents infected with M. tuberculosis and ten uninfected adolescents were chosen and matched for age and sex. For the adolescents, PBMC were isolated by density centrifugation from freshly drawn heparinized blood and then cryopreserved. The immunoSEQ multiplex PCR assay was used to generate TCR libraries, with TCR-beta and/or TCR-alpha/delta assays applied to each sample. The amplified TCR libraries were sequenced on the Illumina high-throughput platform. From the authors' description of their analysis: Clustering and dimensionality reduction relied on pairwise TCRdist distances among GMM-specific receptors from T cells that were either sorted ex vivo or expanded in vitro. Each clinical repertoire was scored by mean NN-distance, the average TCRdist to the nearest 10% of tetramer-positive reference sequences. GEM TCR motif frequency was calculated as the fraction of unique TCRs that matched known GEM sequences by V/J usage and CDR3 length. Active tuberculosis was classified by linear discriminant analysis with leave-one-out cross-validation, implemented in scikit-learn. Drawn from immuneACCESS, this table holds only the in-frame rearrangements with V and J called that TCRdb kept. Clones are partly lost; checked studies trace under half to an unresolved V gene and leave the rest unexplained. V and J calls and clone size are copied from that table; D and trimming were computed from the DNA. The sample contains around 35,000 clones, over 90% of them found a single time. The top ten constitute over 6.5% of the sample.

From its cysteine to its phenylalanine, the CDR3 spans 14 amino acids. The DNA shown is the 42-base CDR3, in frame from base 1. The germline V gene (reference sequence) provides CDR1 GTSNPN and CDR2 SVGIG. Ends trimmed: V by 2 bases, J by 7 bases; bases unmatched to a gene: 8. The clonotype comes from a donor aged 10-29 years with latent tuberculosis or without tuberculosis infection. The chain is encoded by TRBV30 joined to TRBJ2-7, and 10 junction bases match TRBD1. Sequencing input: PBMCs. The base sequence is TGTGCCTGGAGTAGGGACAGGGGCCGCTGGGAGCAGTACTTC. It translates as CAWSRDRGRWEQYF. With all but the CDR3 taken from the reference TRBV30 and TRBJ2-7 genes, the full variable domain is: SQTIHQWPATLVQPVGSPLSLECTVEGTSNPNLYWYRQAAGRGLQLLFYSVGIGQISSEVPQNLSASRPQDRQFILSSKKLLLSDSGFYLCAWSRDRGRWEQYFGPGTRLTVT.